These 25 T cell receptor beta chains share one sample of origin, sequenced in a study of early T cells in non-severe SARS-CoV-2 infection. TCRdb used MiXCR to reprocess the 5' RACE reads, holding one entry per CDR3 protein. The sample yields some 78,000 distinct CDR3 sequences, about 13% seen once. Input material: whole blood. The receptors stem from an adult who was a healthcare worker with PCR-confirmed SARS-CoV-2 infection or an uninfected control (not recorded which).

This sequence joins TRBV5-1 and TRBJ2-1, with a tentative D call TRBD2 (5 bases). Between the trimmed V and J ends, which lost 3 bases and 6 bases, there was a span of 13 bases. Germline V lookup: CDR1 SGHRS, CDR2 YFSETQ. This CDR3 comprises 14 residues. The CDR3 DNA follows: TGCGCCAGCAGCTGGGTCCTAGGAGGCAATGAGCAGTTCTTC. Translating gives CASSWVLGGNEQFF.

The chain uses TRBV29-1 and TRBJ1-2, with 10 bases that match TRBD1. Germline values: CDR1 SQVTM, CDR2 ANQGSEA. V shed 5 bases, J shed 3 bases, and the junction held 6 bases outside the gene matches. This CDR3 has 14 amino acids. CDR3 nucleotide sequence: TGCAGCGTTCTCCGGGACAGGGGAGACTATGGCTACACCTTC. This sequence encodes CSVLRDRGDYGYTF.

This clonotype has a handful of counts. This chain connects TRBV12-3 or TRBV12-4 to TRBJ1-5; tentative D call: TRBD1 (5 bases). The CDR3 has 16 amino acids. Trimming took 7 bases from V and 2 from J, leaving 18 bases between them. This CDR3 is CASTPGVGQRNQPQHF. The CDR3 DNA follows: TGTGCCAGCACTCCGGGGGTAGGACAACGCAATCAGCCCCAGCATTTT.

This chain connects TRBV7-9 to TRBJ1-6; D ambiguous. V gave up 1 base and J gave up 7 bases, with 14 bases separating them. Germline V CDR1 and CDR2: SEHNR, FQNEAQ (reference sequence). This CDR3 spans 16 amino acids. CDR3 in amino acids: CASSLETAFRNSPLHF. For the CDR3, the DNA is TGTGCCAGCAGCTTAGAGACCGCTTTCAGGAATTCACCCCTCCACTTT.

Only a few counts were recorded for this clonotype. The rearrangement joins TRBV4-1 to TRBJ2-6; 12 bases map to TRBD1. The CDR3 runs 18 residues. V lost 1 base to trimming and J lost 4 bases; unmatched junction nucleotides: 5. Per germline, CDR1 MGHRA and CDR2 YSYEKL. This CDR3 is CASSQVGQGATGANVLTF. In DNA form, the CDR3 reads TGCGCCAGCAGCCAAGTGGGACAGGGGGCTACAGGGGCCAACGTCCTGACTTTC.

This clonotype was picked up a small number of times. The chain is built from TRBV28 and TRBJ2-7, with D possibly TRBD1 on 6 matching bases. The V gene's germline CDR1 is MDHEN and CDR2 SYDVKM. The CDR3 spans 13 residues. V was cut by 6 bases and J by 3 bases, with 12 bases left in between. CDR3 in amino acids: CASRTGTHYEQYF. The CDR3 DNA reads as TGTGCCAGCAGAACAGGGACCCACTACGAGCAGTACTTC.

This clonotype was seen a handful of times. The chain carries TRBV29-1 and TRBJ2-7; possible D gene TRBD1, 5 bases. V was shortened by 2 bases and J by 3 bases, with 11 bases between the two germline ends. In germline, CDR1 is SQVTM, CDR2 ANQGSEA. The CDR3 extends over 13 amino acids. The CDR3 sequence is CSVERPGNYEQYF. Here the CDR3 DNA reads TGCAGCGTTGAAAGGCCAGGGAACTACGAGCAGTACTTC.

The table lists this clonotype with many counts. The chain joins TRBV28 to TRBJ2-1; the D call may be TRBD1 or TRBD2 (5 bases each). Trimming removed 3 bases from V and 9 bases from J, with 9 bases in between. Germline V gene lookup returns CDR1 MDHEN and CDR2 SYDVKM. This CDR3 region has 12 residues. The CDR3 sequence is CASSFPGAEQFF. DNA of the CDR3: TGTGCCAGCAGTTTCCCCGGGGCTGAGCAGTTCTTC.

The CDR3 protein is CASGLVSVDETQYF. The DNA for the CDR3 is TGTGCTAGTGGTTTGGTATCGGTAGATGAGACCCAGTACTTC. The chain carries TRBV12-5 and TRBJ2-5; D is uncertain. The V end was cut by 0 bases, the J end by 5 bases, with 10 bases between. The CDR3 totals 14 residues. Germline-derived CDR1 and CDR2 are LGHNT and FRNRAP.

This clonotype was detected only a few times. The chain combines TRBV27 with TRBJ1-3; D is undetermined. Trimming stripped 8 bases from V and 2 bases from J, with 13 bases between. The germline V gene has CDR1 MNHEY and CDR2 SMNVEV (reference sequence). The CDR3 has 14 amino acids. The CDR3 protein is CASPPTRAGNTIYF. The CDR3 DNA sequence: TGTGCCAGCCCCCCCACCCGCGCTGGAAACACCATATATTTT.

The CDR3 bases are TGCAGTGCTCCAAGTTCGGGTTCCTACGCACCGCTCTCCTACAATGAGCAGTTCTTC. Its translation is CSAPSSGSYAPLSYNEQFF. The chain carries TRBV20-1 and TRBJ2-1; the D is unclear. V gave up 5 bases and J gave up 0 bases, with 26 bases separating them. Germline assignment: CDR1 DFQATT and CDR2 SNEGSKA (reference sequence). CDR3 length: 19 amino acids.

This chain uses TRBV29-1 with TRBJ2-3; the D is unclear. Germline-derived CDR1 and CDR2 are SQVTM and ANQGSEA. V was clipped by 6 bases and J by 4 bases, with 11 bases between them. The CDR3 consists of 12 residues. The CDR3 reads CSVLKGPDTQYF. CDR3 nucleotide sequence: TGCAGCGTCCTGAAGGGTCCAGATACGCAGTATTTT.

This clonotype was seen at least ten times. The rearrangement uses TRBV28 and TRBJ2-7, with no clear D. Germline V gene sequence: CDR1 MDHEN, CDR2 SYDVKM. The CDR3 totals 11 residues. V lost 2 bases, J lost 4 bases, and 3 bases lay in between. CDR3 nucleotides: TGTGCCAGCAGTTTACGATACGAGCAGTACTTC. This encodes CASSLRYEQYF.

The V and J genes are TRBV20-1 and TRBJ2-3; D is undetermined. Germline CDR1 and CDR2: DFQATT and SNEGSKA (reference sequence). The CDR3 length is 13 residues. Trimming took 3 bases from V and 1 from J, leaving 8 bases between them. The CDR3 region has the DNA TGCAGTGCTAGGACCTGGGGCACAGATACGCAGTATTTT. Residues: CSARTWGTDTQYF.

Worth noting for this clonotype: A much larger clone lies a single base off, so this may be a read error. The chain joins TRBV7-9 to TRBJ2-7, with 9 bases that match TRBD1. Looked up from germline, CDR1 is SEHNR and CDR2 is FQNEAQ (reference sequence). CDR3 length: 15 residues. CDR3 sequence reads: CTSSPRGQGSYEQYF. Written as DNA, the CDR3 is TGTACCAGCAGCCCAAGGGGACAGGGCTCCTACGAGCAGTACTTC. Using reference TRBV7-9 and TRBJ2-7 for the parts outside the CDR3, the full variable domain is DTGVSQNPRHKITKRGQNVTFRCDPISEHNRLYWYRQTLGQGPEFLTYFQNEAQLEKSRLLSDRFSAERPKGSFSTLEIQRTEQGDSAMYLCTSSPRGQGSYEQYFGPGTRLTVT.

The V call is TRBV6-4, the J call TRBJ2-1; D may match TRBD1 or TRBD2 (5 bases each). The germline V gene has CDR1 MRHNA and CDR2 SNTAGT. This CDR3 comprises 16 residues. V lost 4 bases and J 5 bases, leaving 18 bases between the germline ends. This chain's CDR3 is CASSAPRAGRNNEQFF. The CDR3, as DNA: TGTGCCAGCAGTGCTCCGAGGGCAGGGAGAAACAATGAGCAGTTCTTC.

This chain joins TRBV6-1 and TRBJ1-1, with D possibly TRBD1 on 5 matching bases. The germline V gene has CDR1 MNHNS and CDR2 SASEGT. This CDR3 has 13 residues. V shed 3 bases and J shed 2 bases, with 7 bases lying between them. The CDR3 region has the DNA TGTGCCAGCAGTGAGACAGATAACACTGAAGCTTTCTTT. It encodes CASSETDNTEAFF.

The chain is built from TRBV2 and TRBJ2-7; weak D call: TRBD2 (6 bases). Germline CDR1 reads SNHLY; CDR2 reads FYNNEI. The germline V and J ends were trimmed by 10 bases and 3 bases, with 25 bases remaining between them. The CDR3 is 16 residues long. CDR3 protein: CAKRKERRGPYYEQYF. The CDR3 region has the DNA TGTGCCAAGAGGAAAGAACGGAGGGGCCCTTACTACGAGCAGTACTTC.

In this sample, this clonotype turned up many times. This rearrangement joins TRBV12-3 or TRBV12-4 to TRBJ2-7; D perhaps matches TRBD2 (6 bases). The CDR3 consists of 17 residues. Trimming took 3 bases from V and 7 from J, leaving 25 bases between them. Here the CDR3 DNA reads TGTGCCAGCAGTTTCGGGGGATTCAGGAACGAGGGTTGGGAGCAGTACTTC. It encodes CASSFGGFRNEGWEQYF.

This sequence joins TRBV6-4 and TRBJ2-1; 12 bases are shared with TRBD2. The CDR3 is 16 residues long. Losses at the gene ends were 3 bases for V and 7 bases for J; bases not matched to a gene: 7. Germline-derived CDR1 and CDR2 are MRHNA and SNTAGT. The CDR3 DNA follows: TGTGCCAGCAGTGAATCGACTAGCGGGGGCCGAAATGAGCAGTTCTTC. Its translation: CASSESTSGGRNEQFF.

This clonotype was observed a few times. The gene calls are TRBV5-1 and TRBJ2-3, with 8 nucleotides matching TRBD1. There are 15 residues in the CDR3. Germline V gene sequence: CDR1 SGHRS, CDR2 YFSETQ. The V gene end was trimmed by 0 bases and the J gene end by 1 base; junction bases not matched to a gene: 1. The CDR3 DNA reads as TGCGCCAGCAGCTTGGCACAGGGGGGCACAGATACGCAGTATTTT. Its translation: CASSLAQGGTDTQYF. Full variable domain (missing parts from reference TRBV5-1 and TRBJ2-3): KAGVTQTPRYLIKTRGQQVTLSCSPISGHRSVSWYQQTPGQGLQFLFEYFSETQRNKGNFPGRFSGRQFSNSRSEMNVSTLELGDSALYLCASSLAQGGTDTQYFGPGTRLTVL.

Details on this clonotype: One junction end does not reproduce the germline sequence, and a read error may be involved. This chain connects TRBV29-1 to TRBJ1-5; D is undetermined. Germline V gene sequence: CDR1 SQVTM, CDR2 ANQGSEA. This CDR3 has 13 residues. CDR3 coding DNA: TGCAGCGTTCAAGAGGCTTTCAATCAGCCCCAGCATTTT. Its translation is CSVQEAFNQPQHF. Complete variable domain (other parts from reference TRBV29-1 and TRBJ1-5): SAVISQKPSRDICQRGTSLTIQCQVDSQVTMMFWYRQQPGQSLTLIATANQGSEATYESGFVIDKFPISRPNLTFSTLTVSNMSPEDSSIYLCSVQEAFNQPQHFGDGTRLSIL.

This clonotype was seen repeatedly, ten times or more. The chain combines TRBV6-5 with TRBJ2-6, with D perhaps TRBD2 (6 bases). The CDR3 runs 17 residues. Germline values: CDR1 MNHEY, CDR2 SVGAGI. The V gene lost 6 bases and the J gene lost 1 base, with 16 bases spanning the gap. CDR3 residues: CASRSRRGMSGANVLTF. CDR3 nucleotides: TGTGCCAGCAGATCGAGACGGGGGATGTCTGGGGCCAACGTCCTGACTTTC.

This clonotype was seen more than once but under ten times. The chain joins TRBV28 to TRBJ2-5; D might be TRBD1 (6 bases). V was shortened by 7 bases and J by 2 bases, with 8 bases between the two germline ends. The CDR3 totals 12 residues. CDR1 and CDR2 from the germline V gene are MDHEN and SYDVKM. The CDR3 region has the DNA TGTGCCAGCAATACAGGGCAAGAGACCCAGTACTTC. Amino acids: CASNTGQETQYF. Full variable domain (rest looked up from reference TRBV28 and TRBJ2-5): DVKVTQSSRYLVKRTGEKVFLECVQDMDHENMFWYRQDPGLGLRLIYFSYDVKMKEKGDIPEGYSVSREKKERFSLILESASTNQTSMYLCASNTGQETQYFGPGTRLLVL.

By sample share, this clonotype is medium-sized. This CDR3 reads CASSGHVGETVNTEAFF. As DNA, the CDR3 is TGTGCCAGCAGTGGGCATGTAGGTGAGACGGTGAACACTGAAGCTTTCTTT. The genes are TRBV2 and TRBJ1-1; D uncertain. Trimming pared 4 bases from V and 0 bases from J, leaving 18 bases between. Germline V CDR1 and CDR2: SNHLY, FYNNEI. The CDR3 is 17 residues long.